Shown below are 9 T cell receptor beta chains from a single sample sequenced in a study of blood T cell repertoires in COVID-19. Sequenced by immunoSEQ multiplex PCR; TCRdb stores in-frame clones only, minus some. The sample holds 49,000 or so clones, around 86% seen once. The specimen sequenced was peripheral blood. The receptor set was obtained from a man aged 45 to 65 with active COVID-19.

The chain combines TRBV5-6 with TRBJ1-5; 10 nucleotides align to TRBD1. The CDR3 is made up of 15 amino acids. CDR1 SGHDT and CDR2 YYEEEE come from the germline V gene. Trimming at V came to 4 bases and at J to 7 bases, leaving 8 bases not matched to a gene. The CDR3 spells CASSERGQGQQPQHF. The CDR3 DNA is TGTGCCAGCAGCGAGAGGGGACAGGGGCAACAGCCCCAGCATTTT. The whole variable domain, remainder taken from reference TRBV5-6 and TRBJ1-5, is DAGVTQSPTHLIKTRGQQVTLRCSPKSGHDTVSWYQQALGQGPQFIFQYYEEEERQRGNFPDRFSGHQFPNYSSELNVNALLLGDSALYLCASSERGQGQQPQHFGDGTRLSIL.

V is TRBV25-1 and J is TRBJ2-3, with TRBD2 identical over 10 bases. Losses at the gene ends were 11 bases for V and 6 bases for J; bases not matched to a gene: 8. Germline values: CDR1 MGHDK, CDR2 SYGVNS. The CDR3 sequence is 13 residues long. Here the CDR3 DNA reads TGTGCCGCGAAGCGGGGGGGAGAGGATACGCAGTATTTT. This gives the protein CAAKRGGEDTQYF.

The chain employs TRBV10-3 and TRBJ2-1; D may be TRBD2 (7 bases). The CDR3 is 15 residues long. The V end was cut by 5 bases, the J end by 6 bases, with 17 bases between. CDR1 is ENHRY, CDR2 SYGVKD, per germline. The CDR3 here is CAISIRAGEGNEQFF. CDR3 in DNA: TGTGCCATCAGTATAAGGGCAGGGGAGGGCAATGAGCAGTTCTTC.

This chain joins TRBV30 and TRBJ2-5, with unresolved D. The CDR3 has 13 residues. CDR1 is GTSNPN, CDR2 SVGIG, per germline (reference sequence). Trimming removed 0 bases at V and 3 bases at J, with 8 bases between. This CDR3 reads CAWSVFREETQYF. For the CDR3, the DNA is TGTGCCTGGAGTGTATTCCGAGAAGAGACCCAGTACTTC.

The chain carries TRBV5-4 and TRBJ2-7, with TRBD1 identical over 9 bases. This CDR3 has 14 amino acids. Unmatched junction bases numbered 4, after V lost 5 bases and J lost 1 base. Germline loops: CDR1 SGHNT, CDR2 YYREEE (reference sequence). Written as DNA, the CDR3 is TGTGCCAGCAGACCGGGACAGGGTTCCTACGAGCAGTACTTC. Protein product: CASRPGQGSYEQYF.

This clone has only one observation. This chain joins TRBV13 and TRBJ1-1, with D possibly matching TRBD1 (5 bases). The CDR3 spans 13 residues. V was shortened by 5 bases and J by 6 bases, with 13 bases between the two germline ends. CDR1 is PRHDT, CDR2 FYEKMQ, per germline (reference sequence). In DNA form, the CDR3 reads TGTGCCAGCAGCCCGTCCATCAGGGCTGAAGCTTTCTTT. Protein: CASSPSIRAEAFF.

J is TRBJ2-2 and V is TRBV5-1; 7 bases agree with TRBD2. CDR1 and CDR2 from the germline V gene are SGHRS and YFSETQ. Trimming took 3 bases from V and 3 from J; bases not matched to a gene: 2. This CDR3 region has 14 residues. CDR3 in amino acids: CASSSRGDTGELFF. CDR3 bases: TGCGCCAGCAGCTCCCGGGGGGACACCGGGGAGCTGTTTTTT.

J is TRBJ2-7 and V is TRBV7-2; TRBD2 might be the D (5 bases). The V gene lost 2 bases and the J gene lost 7 bases, with 12 bases spanning the gap. The V gene's germline CDR1 is SGHTA and CDR2 FQGNSA. The length of the CDR3 is 13 residues. CDR3 DNA: TGTGCCAGCAGCTTAAATTGGTCGGGAGAGCAGTACTTC. It specifies CASSLNWSGEQYF.

V gene TRBV6-6 combines with J gene TRBJ1-4; D not resolved. This CDR3 is 13 amino acids long. The V gene's germline CDR1 is MNHNY and CDR2 SVGAGI (reference sequence). The V end lost 6 bases, the J end lost 3 bases, and 8 bases lay between the germline ends. The CDR3, as DNA: TGTGCCAGCAGGCCCTGGCCTAATGAAAAACTGTTTTTT. Its translation: CASRPWPNEKLFF.